Shown below are 8 T cell receptor beta chains from a single sample sequenced in a study of human T cells and chemical hapten exposure. As for time point: healthy volunteer bleed at 6 weeks. The starting material, unfractionated whole blood, was used for total RNA extraction. TCRdb used MiXCR to reprocess the RACE reads, holding one entry per CDR3 protein. Of under 90,000 distinct CDR3 sequences in the sample, under 10% were seen once. Source material: whole blood. Receptors originate from a male donor in good health. Some clones in this sample may be carry-over from other donors' samples.

The gene calls are TRBV20-1 and TRBJ1-1; D remains ambiguous. Germline assignment: CDR1 DFQATT and CDR2 SNEGSKA (reference sequence). This CDR3 has 11 residues. V was clipped by 1 base and J by 5 bases, with 5 bases between them. CDR3 amino acids: CSARVTTEAFF. In DNA, the CDR3 is TGCAGTGCTAGAGTAACGACTGAAGCTTTCTTT.

This clonotype has at least ten counts. This rearrangement joins TRBV20-1 to TRBJ1-1, with D unresolved. CDR3 length: 11 amino acids. The germline CDR1 and CDR2 sequences are DFQATT and SNEGSKA (reference sequence). Deletions cut 3 bases from V and 8 bases from J, with 10 bases between. The DNA of the CDR3 is TGCAGTGCTAGGCGGGCGGAAGAAGCTTTCTTT. It specifies CSARRAEEAFF.

This clonotype appeared a few times. The rearrangement uses TRBV7-6 and TRBJ2-3, with TRBD2 matching 9 bases. V lost 0 bases and J lost 2; bases outside the gene matches: 3. CDR3 length equals 16 residues. Germline CDR1 SGHVS, CDR2 FNYEAQ. The CDR3, as DNA: TGTGCCAGCAGCTTAGCCAGCGGGAGGTCCACAGATACGCAGTATTTT. Its translation: CASSLASGRSTDTQYF. Filled out from reference TRBV7-6 and TRBJ2-3, the complete variable domain reads GAGVSQSPRYKVTKRGQDVALRCDPISGHVSLYWYRQALGQGPEFLTYFNYEAQQDKSGLPNDRFSAERPEGSISTLTIQRTEQRDSAMYRCASSLASGRSTDTQYFGPGTRLTVL.

This clonotype was counted between two and nine times. This chain connects TRBV6-1 to TRBJ1-5; the D is unclear. Germline CDR1 is MNHNS and CDR2 is SASEGT. The CDR3 sequence is 12 residues long. V was pared by 1 base and J by 9 bases, with 7 bases between. The CDR3 is CASSEGARPQHF. CDR3 nucleotides: TGTGCCAGCAGTGAAGGGGCGAGGCCCCAGCATTTT.

This clonotype has more than one count but fewer than ten. In nucleotides, the CDR3 is TGCAGTGCTGTGGGACAGGGGGAGTTTAATTCACCCCTCCACTTT. Its protein product is CSAVGQGEFNSPLHF. The chain carries TRBV20-1 and TRBJ1-6; 11 bases are shared with TRBD1. The CDR3 spans 15 residues. V was pared by 5 bases and J by 6 bases, with 6 bases of the junction left unmatched. CDR1 is DFQATT and CDR2 is SNEGSKA in the germline V gene (reference sequence).

The rearrangement joins TRBV12-3 or TRBV12-4 to TRBJ1-2; the D is unclear. V lost 3 bases and J lost 0, with 11 bases in between. CDR3 length: 15 residues. Here the CDR3 DNA reads TGTGCCAGCAGTTTCAGCCGAACCGCTAACTATGGCTACACCTTC. The encoded protein is CASSFSRTANYGYTF.

This clonotype appeared a few times. The chain employs TRBV29-1 and TRBJ2-5; TRBD1 aligns across 11 bases. V was clipped by 8 bases and J by 4 bases; unmatched bases: 6. This CDR3 contains 13 residues. Germline V gives CDR1 SQVTM, CDR2 ANQGSEA. CDR3 nucleotide sequence: TGCAGCACAAGGACAGGGGGCGGAGAGACCCAGTACTTC. It is translated as CSTRTGGGETQYF.

The rearrangement joins TRBV25-1 to TRBJ1-4; D is unclear. The CDR3 spans 15 residues. From germline, CDR1 is MGHDK and CDR2 SYGVNS. Trimming took 3 bases from V and 6 from J, leaving 14 bases between them. CDR3 region: CASSDFKDGHEKLFF. DNA for the CDR3: TGTGCCAGCAGTGATTTTAAAGATGGGCATGAAAAACTGTTTTTT.